Below are 10 T cell receptor beta chains sequenced from a single sample in a study of shared T cell receptors in the human thymus. The repertoire was sequenced with immunoSEQ multiplex PCR; TCRdb's copy has only in-frame clones and lacks some. The sample holds about 660,000 clones, 88% seen once. This sample was also put to use in a study of human thymus T cells.

Sample: thymocytes. The source is a boy in the first two years of life with a congenital heart defect.

The chain joins TRBV6-5 to TRBJ2-7; 8 bases are a match to TRBD1. The germline gives CDR1 MNHEY, CDR2 SVGAGI. The length of the CDR3 is 13 residues. The trim removed 6 bases at V and 5 bases at J, leaving 6 bases unmatched. This CDR3 reads CASRGTGRHEQYF. DNA of the CDR3: TGTGCCAGCAGAGGGACAGGTCGTCACGAGCAGTACTTC.

V gene TRBV7-9 combines with J gene TRBJ2-7; possible D gene TRBD1, 5 bases. Germline CDR1 reads SEHNR; CDR2 reads FQNEAQ (reference sequence). V was shortened by 5 bases and J by 9 bases, with 11 bases between the two germline ends. The CDR3 totals 11 residues. CDR3 DNA: TGTGCCAGCAGCAGCAGGGCCGGGCAGTACTTC. This translates into CASSSRAGQYF. The whole variable domain, remainder taken from reference TRBV7-9 and TRBJ2-7, is DTGVSQNPRHKITKRGQNVTFRCDPISEHNRLYWYRQTLGQGPEFLTYFQNEAQLEKSRLLSDRFSAERPKGSFSTLEIQRTEQGDSAMYLCASSSRAGQYFGPGTRLTVT.

The rearrangement joins TRBV29-1 to TRBJ2-3, with D perhaps TRBD1 (5 bases). The CDR3 length is 16 residues. Germline V gene lookup returns CDR1 SQVTM and CDR2 ANQGSEA. Trimming shortened V by 4 bases and J by 2 bases, and 19 bases separated the two germline ends. The CDR3 loop is CSVARAGSLPTDTQYF. In DNA form, the CDR3 reads TGCAGCGTTGCCAGGGCCGGGTCCCTCCCCACAGATACGCAGTATTTT.

This chain's CDR3 is CASSLGGRRPSEQYF. CDR3 DNA sequence: TGTGCCAGCAGCTTAGGGGGTCGGAGGCCCAGCGAGCAGTACTTC. The chain recombines TRBV7-2 with TRBJ2-7; D may be TRBD2 (5 bases). Germline V gene data show CDR1 as SGHTA and CDR2 as FQGNSA. The CDR3 is 15 residues long. Trimming pared 1 base from V and 6 bases from J, leaving 16 bases between.

This rearrangement joins TRBV4-2 to TRBJ2-3, with D possibly TRBD2 on 6 matching bases. Per germline, CDR1 LGHNA and CDR2 YNFKEQ. The CDR3 spans 15 residues. Trimming cost V 5 bases and J 2 bases, with 14 bases left between them. The CDR3 spells CASSTGSAPTDTQYF. The CDR3 DNA sequence: TGTGCCAGCAGCACCGGGAGCGCCCCCACAGATACGCAGTATTTT.

The chain's CDR3 is CASSVPRTDSSGANVLTF. As DNA, the CDR3 is TGTGCCAGCAGCGTACCCCGGACAGATAGCTCTGGGGCCAACGTCCTGACTTTC. This chain links TRBV9 with TRBJ2-6, with TRBD1 as a possible D gene (6 bases). CDR1 is SGDLS and CDR2 is YYNGEE in the germline V gene. The CDR3 has 18 residues. V was cut by 1 base and J by 0 bases, with 14 bases left in between.

This clone has just one count. The rearrangement uses TRBV19 and TRBJ2-3; a weak D match, TRBD2 (6 bases). V lost 7 bases and J lost 1, with 15 bases in between. The CDR3 runs 15 residues. In germline, CDR1 is LNHDA, CDR2 SQIVND (reference sequence). The CDR3 here is CASTLGRGGTDTQYF. CDR3 coding DNA: TGTGCCAGTACCCTAGGGCGGGGCGGCACAGATACGCAGTATTTT.

The chain combines TRBV29-1 with TRBJ2-1; D is possibly TRBD1 (7 bases). The CDR3 length is 15 residues. The germline V gene encodes CDR1 SQVTM and CDR2 ANQGSEA. Trimming shortened V by 3 bases and J by 3 bases, and 15 bases separated the two germline ends. The chain's CDR3 is CSVEPHRGGYNEQFF. DNA of the CDR3: TGCAGCGTTGAGCCCCACAGGGGAGGCTACAATGAGCAGTTCTTC.

CDR3 loop: CAWSVLGQGLTETQYF. The CDR3, as DNA: TGTGCCTGGAGTGTGCTCGGTCAGGGGCTGACGGAGACCCAGTACTTC. The chain is built from TRBV30 and TRBJ2-5, with a tentative D call TRBD1 (6 bases). Trimming stripped 0 bases from V and 5 bases from J, with 19 bases between. This CDR3 contains 16 residues. The germline gives CDR1 GTSNPN, CDR2 SVGIG (reference sequence).

A single count supports this clone. The chain uses TRBV7-3 and TRBJ1-1, with a tentative D call TRBD1 (5 bases). Trimming pared 0 bases from V and 1 base from J, leaving 6 bases between. In germline, CDR1 is SGHTA, CDR2 FQGTGA. This CDR3 is 14 amino acids long. The CDR3 DNA reads TGTGCCAGCAGCTTAACAGGGGCGAACACTGAAGCTTTCTTT. It translates to CASSLTGANTEAFF.